The 26 T cell receptor beta chains presented below share a single source sample, sequenced in a study of T-cell memory formation after mild COVID-19. Each CDR3 protein is one row after TCRdb ran MiXCR on the 5' RACE reads. Here the sample spans over 300,000 distinct CDR3 sequences, 20% being singletons. Sequencing was carried out using PBMCs or a T cell subset sorted from them (not recorded which). These receptor sequences come from a man between 18 and 35 years old who had mild COVID-19 (a few samples of this study predate the infection). Cell type and time point are not known.

The genes are TRBV11-3 and TRBJ2-3; 9 bases match TRBD2. This CDR3 region has 14 residues. J lost 2 bases, V lost 5 bases, and 2 bases had no gene match. CDR1 and CDR2 from the germline V gene are SGHNT and YENEEA. The CDR3 DNA reads as TGTGCCAGCAGCAGACTAGCGGACACAGATACGCAGTATTTT. As protein: CASSRLADTDTQYF.

The J gene is TRBJ2-3, the V gene TRBV20-1; 8 nucleotides align to TRBD2. V dropped 0 bases and J dropped 4; count of bases not matched to a gene: 12. The CDR3 extends over 17 amino acids. Germline loops: CDR1 DFQATT, CDR2 SNEGSKA (reference sequence). CDR3 in DNA: TGCAGTGCTAGAGATTACTTACGGGGGGGCCTCGCAGATACGCAGTATTTT. It encodes CSARDYLRGGLADTQYF.

The genes are TRBV28 and TRBJ1-2, with 7 positions matching TRBD1. Germline CDR1 MDHEN, CDR2 SYDVKM. V shed 6 bases, J shed 8 bases, and the junction held 9 bases outside the gene matches. This CDR3 has 13 residues. Here the CDR3 DNA reads TGTGCCAGCAGCCGCGACAGGGTGGGCGGCTACACCTTC. Encoded protein: CASSRDRVGGYTF.

The chain joins TRBV5-1 to TRBJ2-3, with D perhaps matching TRBD1 or TRBD2 (5 bases each). V dropped 4 bases and J dropped 2 bases, with 11 bases sitting between them. This CDR3 has 14 amino acids. In germline, CDR1 is SGHRS, CDR2 YFSETQ. The CDR3 loop reads CASSPHGATDTQYF. CDR3 nucleotide sequence: TGCGCCAGCAGCCCACACGGGGCCACAGATACGCAGTATTTT.

This clonotype was recorded many times. The chain combines TRBV6-5 with TRBJ1-2, with TRBD1 as a possible D gene (6 bases). The V end was cut by 5 bases, the J end by 7 bases, with 14 bases between. In germline, CDR1 is MNHEY, CDR2 SVGAGI. CDR3 size: 13 residues. The chain's CDR3 is CASSNTGLGGYTF. The CDR3 coding sequence is TGTGCCAGCAGTAATACAGGGTTGGGTGGCTACACCTTC.

This clonotype was counted ten times or more. The chain employs TRBV4-3 and TRBJ2-5, with 7 bases aligning to TRBD1. V lost 1 base to trimming and J lost 2 bases; unmatched junction nucleotides: 4. This CDR3 has 15 residues. Looked up from germline, CDR1 is LGHNA and CDR2 is YSLEER. The CDR3 loop reads CASSQARTGQETQYF. CDR3 bases: TGCGCCAGCAGCCAAGCCCGGACAGGACAAGAGACCCAGTACTTC.

Written as DNA, the CDR3 is TGTGCCAGCAGCCGGACAACAGAGACCCAGTACTTC. Translating gives CASSRTTETQYF. The chain joins TRBV7-2 to TRBJ2-5; D possibly corresponds to TRBD1 (5 bases). The CDR3 loop spans 12 amino acids. Germline V gene lookup returns CDR1 SGHTA and CDR2 FQGNSA. V lost 5 bases, J lost 4 bases, and 8 bases lay in between.

The genes are TRBV6-1 and TRBJ2-3; D unresolved. With 2 bases removed from V and 10 bases from J, the gap between germline ends came to 10 bases. The CDR3 totals 12 residues. Germline loops: CDR1 MNHNS, CDR2 SASEGT. The CDR3 region is CASSESPRAQYF. The CDR3 nucleotides read TGTGCCAGCAGTGAATCGCCTAGGGCGCAGTATTTT.

J is TRBJ1-5 and V is TRBV6-5; D is uncertain. V lost 8 bases and J 5 bases, leaving 13 bases between the germline ends. CDR3 length: 13 amino acids. Per germline, CDR1 MNHEY and CDR2 SVGAGI. CDR3 in DNA: TGTGCCAGCGCGGAAAGGGAAGATCAGCCCCAGCATTTT. Translating it yields CASAEREDQPQHF.

V gene TRBV4-3 combines with J gene TRBJ1-6; D remains unclear. CDR1 and CDR2 from the germline V gene are LGHNA and YSLEER. V lost 4 bases and J lost 12, with 19 bases in between. The CDR3 has 15 amino acids. As DNA, the CDR3 is TGCGCCAGCAGCCGCGTACTCGAGGAGGGTAGACCCCTCCACTTT. Amino acid sequence: CASSRVLEEGRPLHF.

This clonotype has just a few counts. This chain uses TRBV4-2 with TRBJ1-1; 10 bases agree with TRBD1. Trimming removed 2 bases from V and 4 bases from J; junction bases left unmatched: 1. The CDR3 runs 14 residues. Germline CDR1 is LGHNA and CDR2 is YNFKEQ. CDR3 DNA sequence: TGTGCCAGCAGCCAACGGGACAGGGGCACTGAAGCTTTCTTT. It translates to CASSQRDRGTEAFF.

V gene TRBV12-3 or TRBV12-4 combines with J gene TRBJ2-5; no clear D gene. The germline V and J ends were trimmed by 7 bases and 5 bases, with 14 bases remaining between them. This CDR3 comprises 13 residues. CDR3 coding DNA: TGTGCCAGCACTGACTCCTACGGGGAGACCCAGTACTTC. This encodes CASTDSYGETQYF.

In this sample, this clonotype turned up a few times. The chain couples TRBV29-1 to TRBJ2-3; D call uncertain. CDR1 is SQVTM, CDR2 ANQGSEA, per germline. Trimming left V 6 bases short and J 5 bases short, with 12 bases between. The CDR3 sequence is 12 residues long. The CDR3 is CSVPLGGDTQYF. As DNA, the CDR3 is TGCAGCGTCCCCCTCGGCGGAGATACGCAGTATTTT.

This clonotype has only a few counts. The gene calls are TRBV20-1 and TRBJ2-1, with TRBD1 identical over 7 bases. The CDR3 extends over 13 amino acids. From germline, CDR1 is DFQATT and CDR2 SNEGSKA (reference sequence). The junction had 12 bases not matched to a gene; V was cut back by 8 bases and J by 8 bases. CDR3 DNA sequence: TGCAGTTCGCCTGACAGGGTAGGCGATGAGCAGTTCTTC. Protein product: CSSPDRVGDEQFF.

This clonotype was counted once. The CDR3 DNA is TGTGCCTGGAGGCGGGGGGGAGGCCGTGAAGCTTTCTTT. Protein product: CAWRRGGGREAFF. The chain is built from TRBV30 and TRBJ1-1; D is possibly TRBD1 (5 bases). The CDR3 has 13 amino acids. Trimming took off 3 bases at V and 7 bases at J, with 15 bases between the two ends. Germline values: CDR1 GTSNPN, CDR2 SVGIG (reference sequence). Full variable domain (outside the CDR3, taken from reference TRBV30 and TRBJ1-1): SQTIHQWPATLVQPVGSPLSLECTVEGTSNPNLYWYRQAAGRGLQLLFYSVGIGQISSEVPQNLSASRPQDRQFILSSKKLLLSDSGFYLCAWRRGGGREAFFGQGTRLTVV.

V and J are TRBV7-2 and TRBJ2-7; D is undetermined. The V gene lost 3 bases and the J gene lost 0 bases, with 12 bases spanning the gap. There are 15 residues in the CDR3. Germline CDR1 is SGHTA and CDR2 is FQGNSA. Here the CDR3 DNA reads TGTGCCAGCAGCTTTATAACAGAGAGCTCCTACGAGCAGTACTTC. Its translation is CASSFITESSYEQYF.

This chain links TRBV2 with TRBJ2-4; no firm D call. Trimming shortened V by 2 bases and J by 0 bases, and 2 bases separated the two germline ends. The length of the CDR3 is 13 residues. CDR1 is SNHLY and CDR2 is FYNNEI in the germline V gene. The DNA for the CDR3 is TGTGCCAGCAGTGAAACAGCCAAAAACATTCAGTACTTC. Translating it yields CASSETAKNIQYF.

This clonotype was counted between two and nine times. The chain couples TRBV20-1 to TRBJ1-2; TRBD1 aligns across 7 bases. J lost 8 bases, V lost 6 bases, and 9 bases had no gene match. The V gene's germline CDR1 is DFQATT and CDR2 SNEGSKA (reference sequence). The CDR3 covers 12 residues. The CDR3 DNA reads TGCAGTGCGCAAGGGGGCGCGGGGGGCTACACCTTC. Amino acids: CSAQGGAGGYTF.

This clonotype has a count of ten or more. The gene calls are TRBV12-3 or TRBV12-4 and TRBJ1-6; TRBD1 is a possible D gene (5 bases). CDR3 length: 17 amino acids. V was cut by 3 bases and J by 8 bases, with 20 bases left in between. The CDR3 reads CASSLGIRGRDDSPLHF. Written as DNA, the CDR3 is TGTGCCAGCAGTTTGGGAATAAGGGGCCGTGATGATTCACCCCTCCACTTT.

This clonotype was recorded many times. The CDR3 loop reads CASSEGPPGNYETQYF. The CDR3 region has the DNA TGTGCCAGCAGTGAGGGACCCCCCGGGAACTACGAGACCCAGTACTTC. This chain uses TRBV2 with TRBJ2-5; D is possibly TRBD1 or TRBD2 (5 bases each). Germline V gene data show CDR1 as SNHLY and CDR2 as FYNNEI. CDR3 length: 16 residues. V lost 3 bases, J lost 5 bases, and 19 bases lay in between.

The chain uses TRBV5-1 and TRBJ2-7; no clear D. V dropped 5 bases and J dropped 5 bases, with 2 bases sitting between them. The germline CDR1 and CDR2 sequences are SGHRS and YFSETQ. The CDR3 totals 9 residues. The CDR3: CASRHEQYV. DNA for the CDR3: TGCGCCAGCAGGCACGAGCAGTACGTC.

This chain links TRBV6-6 with TRBJ2-3; no firm D call. This CDR3 comprises 18 residues. The V and J ends lost 2 bases and 0 bases respectively, with 18 bases between them. The germline V gene has CDR1 MNHNY and CDR2 SVGAGI (reference sequence). Here the CDR3 DNA reads TGTGCCAGCAGTTACCCCACACGGAGAACAACTAGCACAGATACGCAGTATTTT. Its translation: CASSYPTRRTTSTDTQYF.

Details on this clonotype: A junction end diverges from the germline sequence, so it may reflect a read error. V usage is TRBV10-3 and J usage is TRBJ2-2; TRBD2 might be the D (6 bases). Germline-derived CDR1 and CDR2 are ENHRY and SYGVKD. This CDR3 has 16 amino acids. The CDR3 is CATRFVSGVYTGELYF. CDR3 coding DNA: TGTGCCACCCGTTTCGTTAGCGGAGTCTACACCGGGGAGCTGTATTTT.

This clonotype was counted only a few times. The chain joins TRBV5-1 to TRBJ2-2; D is ambiguous. The length of the CDR3 is 12 residues. Germline loops: CDR1 SGHRS, CDR2 YFSETQ. Trimming took 4 bases from V and 6 from J, leaving 7 bases between them. This chain's CDR3 is CASSVPPGELFF. The CDR3 DNA reads TGCGCCAGCAGCGTCCCCCCCGGGGAGCTGTTTTTT.

This clonotype came up a few times. Compared with germline, one end of the junction differs, possibly owing to a read error. This chain uses TRBV7-2 with TRBJ2-7, with 12 bases lining up with TRBD1. Per the germline V gene, CDR1 is SGHTA and CDR2 is FQGNSA. The length of the CDR3 is 12 residues. The DNA of the CDR3 is TGTGCCAGCAGCTGGGACAGGGGGCCCGTAGACTTC. Its protein product is CASSWDRGPVDF.

This clonotype has only a few counts. The chain carries TRBV12-3 or TRBV12-4 and TRBJ1-5, with 7 bases lining up with TRBD1. This CDR3 has 15 residues. The junction had 5 bases not matched to a gene; V was cut back by 6 bases and J by 0 bases. CDR3 bases: TGTGCCAGCAGACAGGGGTTTGGTAGCAATCAGCCCCAGCATTTT. Encoded protein: CASRQGFGSNQPQHF.